This entry features one T cell receptor beta chain sequence. This entry comes from a study of spatial heterogeneity in lung cancer. TCRdb re-derived calls from the 5' RACE reads in MiXCR, one entry per CDR3 protein. In the table there are some 110,000 distinct CDR3 sequences, 12% of which are singletons. Germline loops: CDR1 MNHEY, CDR2 SMNVEV (reference sequence). The CDR3 consists of 15 residues. V was cut by 4 bases and J by 8 bases, with 15 bases left in between. Stated time point: blood at routine non-recurrence follow-up after resection. Without sorting, whole RNA was sequenced from tumor, nontumor lung or frozen PBMC.

The rearrangement links TRBV27 to TRBJ1-6, with D unresolved. The sequence was collected from a male donor with early-stage non-small cell lung cancer. The specimen was PBMCs, collected at follow-up. DNA of the CDR3: TGTGCCAGCAGTTACGGCAAGGGTAGGCATTCACCCCTCCACTTT. This gives the protein CASSYGKGRHSPLHF.